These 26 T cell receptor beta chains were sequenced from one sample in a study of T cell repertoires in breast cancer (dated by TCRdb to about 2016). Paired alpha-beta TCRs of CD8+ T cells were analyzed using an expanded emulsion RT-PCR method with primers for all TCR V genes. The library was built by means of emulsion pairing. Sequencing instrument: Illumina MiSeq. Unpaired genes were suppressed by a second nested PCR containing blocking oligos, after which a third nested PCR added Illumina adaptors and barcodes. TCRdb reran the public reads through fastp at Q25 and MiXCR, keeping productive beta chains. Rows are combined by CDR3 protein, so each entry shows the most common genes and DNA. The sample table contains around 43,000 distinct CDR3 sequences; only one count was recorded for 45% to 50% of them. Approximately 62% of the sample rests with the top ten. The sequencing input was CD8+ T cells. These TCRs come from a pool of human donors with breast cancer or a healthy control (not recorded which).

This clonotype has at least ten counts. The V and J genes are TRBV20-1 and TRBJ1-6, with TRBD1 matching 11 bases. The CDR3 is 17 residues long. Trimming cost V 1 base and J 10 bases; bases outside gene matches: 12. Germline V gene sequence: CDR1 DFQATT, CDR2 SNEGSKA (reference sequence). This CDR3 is CSARVGDRGSASSPLHF. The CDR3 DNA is TGCAGTGCTAGAGTGGGGGACAGGGGGTCGGCTAGCTCACCCCTCCACTTT.

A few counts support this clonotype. The chain's CDR3 is CASSQDSPNYNEQFF. DNA of the CDR3: TGTGCCAGCAGCCAAGATTCCCCGAATTACAATGAGCAGTTCTTC. The V call is TRBV3-1, the J call TRBJ2-1; D gene unclear. The CDR3 has 15 residues. V lost 0 bases, J lost 4 bases, and 10 bases lay in between. Germline CDR1 LGHDT, CDR2 YNNKEL (reference sequence).

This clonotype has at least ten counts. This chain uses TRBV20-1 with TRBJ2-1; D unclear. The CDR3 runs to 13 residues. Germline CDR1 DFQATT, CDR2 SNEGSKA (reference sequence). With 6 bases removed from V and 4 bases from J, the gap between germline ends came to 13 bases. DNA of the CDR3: TGCAGTGCCCTGGGCAGTCAATACAATGAGCAGTTCTTC. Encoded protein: CSALGSQYNEQFF.

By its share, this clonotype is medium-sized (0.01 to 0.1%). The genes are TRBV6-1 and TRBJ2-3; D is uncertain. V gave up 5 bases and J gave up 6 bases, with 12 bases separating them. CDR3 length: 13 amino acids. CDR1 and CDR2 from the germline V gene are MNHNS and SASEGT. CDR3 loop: CASSYGPADTQYF. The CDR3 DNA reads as TGTGCCAGCAGTTATGGCCCCGCGGATACGCAGTATTTT.

The CDR3 here is CASSVSPGAEAFF. The CDR3 nucleotides are TGTGCCAGCTCAGTCTCCCCCGGAGCTGAAGCTTTCTTT. The V call is TRBV18, the J call TRBJ1-1; D remains ambiguous. Germline assignment: CDR1 KGHSH and CDR2 LQKENI. The CDR3 consists of 13 residues. The V end lost 5 bases, the J end lost 6 bases, and 13 bases lay between the germline ends.

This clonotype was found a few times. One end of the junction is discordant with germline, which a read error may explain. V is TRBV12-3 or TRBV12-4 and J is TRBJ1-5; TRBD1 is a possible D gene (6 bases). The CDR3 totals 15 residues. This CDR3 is CASSLGFGGNQPQHF. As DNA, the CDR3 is TGTGCCAGCAGTTTAGGTTTCGGGGGCAACCAGCCCCAGCATTTT.

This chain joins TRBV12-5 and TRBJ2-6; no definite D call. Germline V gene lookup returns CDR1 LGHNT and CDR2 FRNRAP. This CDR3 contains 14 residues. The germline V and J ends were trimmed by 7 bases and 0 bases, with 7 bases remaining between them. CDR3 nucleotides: TGTGCTAGTGTGCGGAGCTCTGGGGCCAACGTCCTGACTTTC. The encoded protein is CASVRSSGANVLTF. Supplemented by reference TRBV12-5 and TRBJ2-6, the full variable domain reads DARVTQTPRHKVTEMGQEVTMRCQPILGHNTVFWYRQTMMQGLELLAYFRNRAPLDDSGMPKDRFSAEMPDATLATLKIQPSEPRDSAVYFCASVRSSGANVLTFGAGSRLTVL.

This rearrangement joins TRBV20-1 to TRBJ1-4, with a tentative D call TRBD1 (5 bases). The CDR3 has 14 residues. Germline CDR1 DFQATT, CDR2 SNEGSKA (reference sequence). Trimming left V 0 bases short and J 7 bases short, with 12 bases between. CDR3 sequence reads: CSARDRGFREKLFF. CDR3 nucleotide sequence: TGCAGTGCTAGAGATCGGGGGTTTCGTGAAAAACTGTTTTTT.

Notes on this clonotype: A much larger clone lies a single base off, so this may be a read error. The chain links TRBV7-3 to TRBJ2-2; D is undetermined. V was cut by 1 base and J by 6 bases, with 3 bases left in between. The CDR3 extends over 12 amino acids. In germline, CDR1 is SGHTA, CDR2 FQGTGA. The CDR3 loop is CASSLNSGELFF. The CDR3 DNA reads TGTGCCAGCAGCTTAAATTCCGGGGAGCTGTTTTTT.

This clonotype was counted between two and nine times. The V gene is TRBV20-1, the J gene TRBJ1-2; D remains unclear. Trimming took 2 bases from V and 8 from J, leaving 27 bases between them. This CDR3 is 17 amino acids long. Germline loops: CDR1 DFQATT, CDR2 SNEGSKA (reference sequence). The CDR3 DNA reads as TGCAGTGCTAGATTCAAAGGCGATCCGAGGCCTTCAATGGGCTACACCTTC. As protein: CSARFKGDPRPSMGYTF.

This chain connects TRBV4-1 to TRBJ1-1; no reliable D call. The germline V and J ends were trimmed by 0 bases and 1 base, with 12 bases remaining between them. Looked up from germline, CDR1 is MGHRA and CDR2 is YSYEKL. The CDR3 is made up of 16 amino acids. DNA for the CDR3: TGCGCCAGCAGCCAAGACTTTGTGGAGGGGAACACTGAAGCTTTCTTT. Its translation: CASSQDFVEGNTEAFF.

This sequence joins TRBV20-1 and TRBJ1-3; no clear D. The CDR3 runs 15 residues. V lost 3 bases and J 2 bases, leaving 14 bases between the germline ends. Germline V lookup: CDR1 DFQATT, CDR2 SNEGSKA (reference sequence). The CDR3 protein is CSASRPGFPGNTIYF. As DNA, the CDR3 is TGCAGTGCTAGTAGACCAGGTTTCCCTGGAAACACCATATATTTT.

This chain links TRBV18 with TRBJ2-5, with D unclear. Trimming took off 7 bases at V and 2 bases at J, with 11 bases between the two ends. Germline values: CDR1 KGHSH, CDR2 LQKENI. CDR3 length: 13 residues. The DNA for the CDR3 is TGTGCCAGCTTACAGACAAATCAAGAGACCCAGTACTTC. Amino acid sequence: CASLQTNQETQYF.

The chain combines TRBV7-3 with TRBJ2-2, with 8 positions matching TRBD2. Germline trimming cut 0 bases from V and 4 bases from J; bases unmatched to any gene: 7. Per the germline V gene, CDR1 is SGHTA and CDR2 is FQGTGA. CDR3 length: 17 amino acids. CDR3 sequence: CASSLTSGGPVTGELFF. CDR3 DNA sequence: TGTGCCAGCAGCTTAACGTCGGGAGGGCCGGTCACCGGGGAGCTGTTTTTT. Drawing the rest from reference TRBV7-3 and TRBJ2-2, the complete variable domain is GAGVSQTPSNKVTEKGKYVELRCDPISGHTALYWYRQSLGQGPEFLIYFQGTGAADDSGLPNDRFFAVRPEGSVSTLKIQRTERGDSAVYLCASSLTSGGPVTGELFFGEGSRLTVL.

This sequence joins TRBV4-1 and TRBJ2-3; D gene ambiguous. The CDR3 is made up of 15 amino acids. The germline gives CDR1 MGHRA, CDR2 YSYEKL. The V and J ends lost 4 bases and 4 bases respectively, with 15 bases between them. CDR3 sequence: CASSPQADPADTQYF. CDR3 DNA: TGCGCCAGCAGCCCCCAGGCCGACCCCGCAGATACGCAGTATTTT.

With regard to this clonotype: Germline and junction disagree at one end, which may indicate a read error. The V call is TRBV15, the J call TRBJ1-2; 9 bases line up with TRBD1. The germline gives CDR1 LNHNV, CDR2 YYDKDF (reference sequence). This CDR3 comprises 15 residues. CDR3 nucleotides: TGTGCCACCTGCAGACAACCGCGACAGGGGGTCATCTACACCTTC. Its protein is CATCRQPRQGVIYTF. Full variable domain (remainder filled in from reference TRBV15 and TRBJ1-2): DAMVIQNPRYQVTQFGKPVTLSCSQTLNHNVMYWYQQKSSQAPKLLFHYYDKDFNNEADTPDNFQSRRPNTSFCFLDIRSPGLGDTAMYLCATCRQPRQGVIYTFGSGTRLTVV.

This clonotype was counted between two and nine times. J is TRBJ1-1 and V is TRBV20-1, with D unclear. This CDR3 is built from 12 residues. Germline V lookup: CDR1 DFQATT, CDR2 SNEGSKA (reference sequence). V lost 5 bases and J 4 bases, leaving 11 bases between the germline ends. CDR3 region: CSAADGLTEAFF. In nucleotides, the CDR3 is TGCAGTGCTGCTGACGGGCTCACTGAAGCTTTCTTT.

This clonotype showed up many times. The CDR3 here is CASSLHQGLEQYF. CDR3 sequence (DNA): TGTGCCAGCAGTTTACATCAGGGCCTCGAGCAGTACTTC. The chain couples TRBV27 to TRBJ2-7, with TRBD1 as a possible D gene (5 bases). CDR3 length: 13 residues. Looked up from germline, CDR1 is MNHEY and CDR2 is SMNVEV (reference sequence). V lost 2 bases to trimming and J lost 6 bases, with 11 bases between them.

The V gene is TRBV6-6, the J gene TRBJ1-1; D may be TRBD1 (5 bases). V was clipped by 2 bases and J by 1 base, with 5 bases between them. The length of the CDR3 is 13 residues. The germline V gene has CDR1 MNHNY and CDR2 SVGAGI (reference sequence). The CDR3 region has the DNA TGTGCCAGCAGTTACAGGGGGAACACTGAAGCTTTCTTT. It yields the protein CASSYRGNTEAFF.

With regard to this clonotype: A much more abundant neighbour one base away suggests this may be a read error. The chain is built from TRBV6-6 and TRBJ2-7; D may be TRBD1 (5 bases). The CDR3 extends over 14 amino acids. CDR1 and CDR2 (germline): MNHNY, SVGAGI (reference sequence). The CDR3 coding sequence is TGTGCCAGCAGTCGGTCGCAGGGTTCCTACGAGCAGCACTTC. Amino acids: CASSRSQGSYEQHF.

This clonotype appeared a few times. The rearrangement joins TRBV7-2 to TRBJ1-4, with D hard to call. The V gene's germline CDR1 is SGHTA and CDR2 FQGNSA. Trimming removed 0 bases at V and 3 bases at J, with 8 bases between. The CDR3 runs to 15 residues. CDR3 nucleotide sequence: TGTGCCAGCAGCTTAGCGCTCGGGGCTAATGAAAAACTGTTTTTT. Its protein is CASSLALGANEKLFF.

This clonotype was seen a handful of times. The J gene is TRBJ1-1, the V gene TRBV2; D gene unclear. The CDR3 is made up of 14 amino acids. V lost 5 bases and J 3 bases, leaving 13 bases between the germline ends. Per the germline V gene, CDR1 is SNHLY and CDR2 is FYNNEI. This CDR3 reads CASSLYGVDTEAFF. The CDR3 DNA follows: TGTGCCAGCAGTCTCTACGGCGTAGACACTGAAGCTTTCTTT. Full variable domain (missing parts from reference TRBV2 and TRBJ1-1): EPEVTQTPSHQVTQMGQEVILRCVPISNHLYFYWYRQILGQKVEFLVSFYNNEISEKSEIFDDQFSVERPDGSNFTLKIRSTKLEDSAMYFCASSLYGVDTEAFFGQGTRLTVV.

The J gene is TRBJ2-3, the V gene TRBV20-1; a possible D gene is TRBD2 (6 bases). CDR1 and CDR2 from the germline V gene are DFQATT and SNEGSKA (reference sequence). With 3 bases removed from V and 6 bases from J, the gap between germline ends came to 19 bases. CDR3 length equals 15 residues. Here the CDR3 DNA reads TGCAGTGCTAGTGTCGCGGGACCCCTGGGGGATACGCAGTATTTT. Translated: CSASVAGPLGDTQYF.

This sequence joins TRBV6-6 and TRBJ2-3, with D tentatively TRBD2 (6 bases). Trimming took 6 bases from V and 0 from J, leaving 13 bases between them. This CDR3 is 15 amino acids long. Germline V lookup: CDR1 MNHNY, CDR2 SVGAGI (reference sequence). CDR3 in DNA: TGTGCCAGCAGGTTAGACGGGACTAGCACAGATACGCAGTATTTT. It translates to CASRLDGTSTDTQYF.

The CDR3 here is CASSPGRNYGYTF. DNA for the CDR3: TGTGCCAGCAGCCCAGGACGCAACTATGGCTACACCTTC. The chain joins TRBV14 to TRBJ1-2; D gene uncertain. Per germline, CDR1 SGHDN and CDR2 FVKESK. V lost 4 bases to trimming and J lost 2 bases, with 8 bases between them. The CDR3 has 13 residues.

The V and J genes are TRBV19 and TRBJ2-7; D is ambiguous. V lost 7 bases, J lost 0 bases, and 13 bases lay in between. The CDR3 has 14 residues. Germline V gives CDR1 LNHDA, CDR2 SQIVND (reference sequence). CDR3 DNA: TGTGCCAGTAAGTCCTCGGGCAGCTCCTACGAGCAGTACTTC. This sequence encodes CASKSSGSSYEQYF.